These T cell receptor beta chains were read from a single sample in a study of blood T cell repertoires in COVID-19. Clones were read by immunoSEQ multiplex PCR, and TCRdb kept only the in-frame ones, dropping some. The sample shows about 250,000 clones, approximately 90% of them seen only once. The specimen was peripheral blood. These receptors originate from a woman aged 25 to 39 with active or convalescent COVID-19. The CDR3 runs from the conserved cysteine through the conserved F or W. A D gene is named only where the DNA matches it firmly. Some rows have no size entry. The others give once, few or many, or a class for an expanded clone.

clone size	V gene	J gene	D gene	CDR3 protein	CDR3 DNA
.	TRBV6-1	TRBJ2-4	.	CASSGRGLIAKNIQYF	TGTGCCAGCAGTGGGCGAGGATTGATAGCCAAAAACATTCAGTACTTC
.	TRBV10-1	TRBJ2-3	TRBD2	CASSSLAGGNTDTQYF	TGCGCCAGCAGCTCCCTGGCGGGGGGAAACACAGATACGCAGTATTTT
.	TRBV21-1	TRBJ2-4	.	CASSHWTVLAKNIQYF	TGTGCCAGCAGCCACTGGACAGTACTAGCCAAAAACATTCAGTACTTC
.	TRBV18	TRBJ2-1	.	CASSSVGGEVGNEQFF	TGTGCCAGCTCTTCAGTAGGAGGGGAGGTAGGGAATGAGCAGTTCTTC
.	TRBV28	TRBJ1-2	.	CASSFWRRGATAYYGYTF	TGTGCCAGCAGTTTTTGGAGGCGGGGGGCGACGGCATACTATGGCTACACCTTC
.	TRBV19	TRBJ2-7	TRBD1	CASSLGQGAKQYF	TGTGCCAGTAGTTTGGGACAGGGGGCCAAGCAGTACTTC
.	TRBV5-1	TRBJ2-1	TRBD1	CASSLGGTGGAGEQFF	TGCGCCAGCAGCTTGGGAGGGACAGGGGGCGCGGGGGAGCAGTTCTTC
.	TRBV27	TRBJ2-2	TRBD1	CASRPKGQGSIGELFF	TGTGCCAGCAGACCAAAGGGACAGGGAAGTATCGGGGAGCTGTTTTTT
.	TRBV9	TRBJ1-1	TRBD1	CASSAQTGVNTEAFF	TGTGCCAGCAGCGCCCAGACAGGGGTGAACACTGAAGCTTTCTTT
.	TRBV21-1	TRBJ1-5	.	CASSYMTGSIRPQHF	TGTGCCAGCAGCTATATGACAGGGTCCATCAGACCCCAGCATTTT
.	TRBV4-1	TRBJ2-5	TRBD2	CASSPGTSGQETQYF	TGCGCCAGCAGCCCCGGGACTAGCGGACAAGAGACCCAGTACTTC
.	TRBV3-1/TRBV3-2	TRBJ2-7	TRBD1	CASSSRQGAIDEQYF	TGTGCCAGCAGCAGCCGACAGGGGGCGATCGACGAGCAGTACTTC
few	TRBV20-1	TRBJ1-2	TRBD1	CSASSTDRGRANYGYTF	TGCAGTGCTAGTTCGACGGACAGGGGGCGAGCTAACTATGGCTACACCTTC
.	TRBV4-3	TRBJ2-3	.	CASSRDTSTDTQYF	TGCGCCAGCAGCCGGGACACCAGCACAGATACGCAGTATTTT